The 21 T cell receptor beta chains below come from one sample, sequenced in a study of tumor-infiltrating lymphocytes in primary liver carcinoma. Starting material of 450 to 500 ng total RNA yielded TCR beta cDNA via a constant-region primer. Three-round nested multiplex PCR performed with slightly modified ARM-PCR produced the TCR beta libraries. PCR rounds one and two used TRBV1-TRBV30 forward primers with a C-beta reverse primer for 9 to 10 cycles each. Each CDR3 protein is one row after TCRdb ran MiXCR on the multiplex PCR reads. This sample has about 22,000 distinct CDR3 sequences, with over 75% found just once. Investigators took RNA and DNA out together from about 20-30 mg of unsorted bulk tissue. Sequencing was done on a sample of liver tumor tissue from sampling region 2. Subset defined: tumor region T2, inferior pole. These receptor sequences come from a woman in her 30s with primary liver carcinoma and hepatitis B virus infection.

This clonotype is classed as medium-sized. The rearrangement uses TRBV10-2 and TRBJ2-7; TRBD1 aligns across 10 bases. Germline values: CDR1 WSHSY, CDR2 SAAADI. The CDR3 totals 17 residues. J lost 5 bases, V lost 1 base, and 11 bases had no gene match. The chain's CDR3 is CASSEFLLGQGDHEQYF. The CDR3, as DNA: TGCGCCAGCAGTGAGTTTCTCCTAGGACAGGGGGACCACGAGCAGTACTTC.

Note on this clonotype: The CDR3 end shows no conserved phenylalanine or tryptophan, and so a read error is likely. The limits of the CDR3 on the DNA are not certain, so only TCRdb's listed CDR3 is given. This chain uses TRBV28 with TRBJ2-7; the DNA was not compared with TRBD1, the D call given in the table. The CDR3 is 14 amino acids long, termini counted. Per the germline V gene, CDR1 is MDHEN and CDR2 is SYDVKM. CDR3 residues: CASSSTGTGGEQCL.

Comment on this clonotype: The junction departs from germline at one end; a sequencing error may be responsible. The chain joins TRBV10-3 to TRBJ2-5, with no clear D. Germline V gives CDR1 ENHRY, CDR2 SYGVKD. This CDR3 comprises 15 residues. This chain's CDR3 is CAINESATKQETQYF. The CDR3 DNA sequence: TGTGCCATCAATGAGTCGGCTACTAAACAAGAGACCCAGTACTTC.

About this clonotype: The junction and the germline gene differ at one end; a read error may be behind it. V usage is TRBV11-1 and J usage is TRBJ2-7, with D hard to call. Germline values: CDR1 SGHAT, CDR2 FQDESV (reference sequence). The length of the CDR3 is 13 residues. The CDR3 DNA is TGTGCCAGAAGCTTACGATACCTCCGCGACCAGTACTTC. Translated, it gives CARSLRYLRDQYF.

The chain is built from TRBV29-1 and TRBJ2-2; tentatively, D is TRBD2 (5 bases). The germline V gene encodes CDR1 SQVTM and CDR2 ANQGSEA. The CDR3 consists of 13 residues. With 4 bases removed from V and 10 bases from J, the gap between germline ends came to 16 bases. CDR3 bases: TGCAGCGTTGGGAGGCGAGACACGGTGGAGCTGTTTTTT. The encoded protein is CSVGRRDTVELFF.

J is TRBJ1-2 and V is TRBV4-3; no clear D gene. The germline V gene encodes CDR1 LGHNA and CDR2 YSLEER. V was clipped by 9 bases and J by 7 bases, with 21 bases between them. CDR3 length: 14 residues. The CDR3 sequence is CASSAELKICGYTF. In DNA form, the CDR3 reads TGCGCCAGTAGCGCTGAGTTGAAGATCTGTGGCTACACCTTC.

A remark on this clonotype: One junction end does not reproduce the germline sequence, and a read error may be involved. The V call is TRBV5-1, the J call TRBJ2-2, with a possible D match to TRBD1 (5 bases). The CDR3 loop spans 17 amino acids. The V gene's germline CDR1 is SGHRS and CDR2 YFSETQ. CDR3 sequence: CASRLGHRNKNTGELFF. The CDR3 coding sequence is TGCGCCAGCAGATTGGGGCACAGGAACAAGAACACCGGGGAGCTGTTTTTT.

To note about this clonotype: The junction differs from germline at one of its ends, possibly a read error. This CDR3 is CASTPSGHPMPYEQYF. CDR3 coding DNA: TGCGCCAGCACTCCGTCGGGACACCCGATGCCGTATGAGCAGTACTTC. This chain uses TRBV28 with TRBJ2-7, with D possibly TRBD1 on 6 matching bases. CDR1 and CDR2 (germline): MDHEN, SYDVKM. The CDR3 is 16 residues long.

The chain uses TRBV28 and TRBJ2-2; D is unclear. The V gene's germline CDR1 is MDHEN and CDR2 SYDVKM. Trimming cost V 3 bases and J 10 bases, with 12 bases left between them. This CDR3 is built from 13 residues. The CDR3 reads CASSLSWSMELFF. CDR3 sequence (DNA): TGTGCCAGCAGTTTGAGCTGGAGCATGGAGCTGTTTTTT.

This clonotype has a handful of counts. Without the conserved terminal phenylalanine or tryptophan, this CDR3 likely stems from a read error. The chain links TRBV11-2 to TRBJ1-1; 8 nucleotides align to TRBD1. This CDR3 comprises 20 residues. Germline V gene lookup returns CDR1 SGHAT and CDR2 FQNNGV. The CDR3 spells CASSARGRGRKRWSNTEAFI. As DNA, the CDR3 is TGTGCCAGCAGCGCTCGGGGCAGGGGGCGCAAGAGGTGGAGTAACACCGAAGCTTTCATT.

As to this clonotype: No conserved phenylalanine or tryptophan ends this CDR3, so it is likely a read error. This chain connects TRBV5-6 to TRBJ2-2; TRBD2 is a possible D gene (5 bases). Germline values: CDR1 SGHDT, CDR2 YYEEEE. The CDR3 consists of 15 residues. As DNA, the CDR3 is TGTACCAGCAGCTTGGCACCCAGAATCACCGGGGAACTGTTTTTA. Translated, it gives CTSSLAPRITGELFL.

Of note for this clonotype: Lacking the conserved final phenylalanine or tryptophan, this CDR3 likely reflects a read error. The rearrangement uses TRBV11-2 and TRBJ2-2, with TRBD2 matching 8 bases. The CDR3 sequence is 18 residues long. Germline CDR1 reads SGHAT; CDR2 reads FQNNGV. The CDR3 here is CVSSSPRAGAPNTGELFS. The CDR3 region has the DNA TGTGTCAGCAGCTCACCCCGAGCGGGAGCCCCGAACACCGGGGAGCTGTTTTCT.

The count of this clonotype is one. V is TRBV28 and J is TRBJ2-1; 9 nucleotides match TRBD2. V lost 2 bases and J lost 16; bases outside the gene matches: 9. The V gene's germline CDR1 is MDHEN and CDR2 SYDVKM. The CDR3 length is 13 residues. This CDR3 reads CASSLARLAGHFF. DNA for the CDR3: TGTGCCAGCAGTTTAGCTCGCCTAGCGGGACATTTCTTC.

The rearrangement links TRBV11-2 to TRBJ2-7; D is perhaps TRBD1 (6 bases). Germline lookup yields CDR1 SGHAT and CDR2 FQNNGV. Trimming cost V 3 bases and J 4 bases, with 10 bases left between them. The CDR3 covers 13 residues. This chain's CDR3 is CASSFPRGYEQYF. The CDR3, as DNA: TGTGCCAGCAGCTTTCCAAGGGGGTACGAGCAGTACTTC.

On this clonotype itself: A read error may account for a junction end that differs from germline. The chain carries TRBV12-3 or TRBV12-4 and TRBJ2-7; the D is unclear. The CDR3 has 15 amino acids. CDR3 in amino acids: CASLQSGTQDYEQYF. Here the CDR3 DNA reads TGTGCCAGCCTACAATCCGGTACACAAGATTACGAGCAGTATTTC.

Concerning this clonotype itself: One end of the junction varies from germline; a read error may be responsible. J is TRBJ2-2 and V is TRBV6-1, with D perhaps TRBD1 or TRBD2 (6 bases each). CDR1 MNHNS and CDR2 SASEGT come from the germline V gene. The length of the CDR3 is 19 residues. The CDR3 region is CVSSESLPGGAANTGEMFF. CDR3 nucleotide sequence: TGTGTCAGCAGTGAATCCCTTCCCGGGGGCGCCGCGAACACCGGGGAGATGTTTTTT.

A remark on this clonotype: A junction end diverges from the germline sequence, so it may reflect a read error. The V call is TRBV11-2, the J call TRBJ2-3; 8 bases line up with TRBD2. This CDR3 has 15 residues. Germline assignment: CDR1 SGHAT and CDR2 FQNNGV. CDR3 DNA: TGCGCCAGCAGCTCAGGAAGCGGGAGTGCAGACACGCAGTATTTT. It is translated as CASSSGSGSADTQYF. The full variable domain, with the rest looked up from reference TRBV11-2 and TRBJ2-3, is EAGVAQSPRYKIIEKRQSVAFWCNPISGHATLYWYQQILGQGPKLLIQFQNNGVVDDSQLPKDRFSAERLKGVDSTLKIQPAKLEDSAVYLCASSSGSGSADTQYFGPGTRLTVL.

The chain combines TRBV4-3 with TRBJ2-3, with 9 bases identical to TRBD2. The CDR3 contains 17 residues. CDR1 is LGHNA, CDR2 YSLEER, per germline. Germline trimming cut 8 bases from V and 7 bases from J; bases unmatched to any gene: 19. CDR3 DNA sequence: TGCGCCAGCGGCCCCCGGGCGGGCGGGAGGGCAGATAATACGCAGTATTTT. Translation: CASGPRAGGRADNTQYF.

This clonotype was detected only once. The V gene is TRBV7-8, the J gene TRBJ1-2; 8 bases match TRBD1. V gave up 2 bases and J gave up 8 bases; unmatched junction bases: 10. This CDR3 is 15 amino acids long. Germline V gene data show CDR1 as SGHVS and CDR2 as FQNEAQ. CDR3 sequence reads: CASSLNRGVLYGYTF. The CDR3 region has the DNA TGTGCCAGCAGCTTAAACAGGGGGGTCCTCTACGGCTACACCTTC.

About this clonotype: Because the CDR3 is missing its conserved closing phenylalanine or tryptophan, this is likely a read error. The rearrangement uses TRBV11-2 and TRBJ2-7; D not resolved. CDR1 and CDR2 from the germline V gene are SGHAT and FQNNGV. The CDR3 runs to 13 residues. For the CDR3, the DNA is TGTGCCAGTAGCTTAAGCGTTTCCCCCGAGCAGTACTCT. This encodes CASSLSVSPEQYS.

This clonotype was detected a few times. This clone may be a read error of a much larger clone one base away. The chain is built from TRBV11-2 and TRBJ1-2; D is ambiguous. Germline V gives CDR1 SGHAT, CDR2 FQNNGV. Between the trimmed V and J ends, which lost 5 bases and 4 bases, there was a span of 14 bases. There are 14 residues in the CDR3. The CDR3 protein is CASSQERAGYGYTF. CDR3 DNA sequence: TGTGCCAGCAGCCAGGAAAGGGCTGGCTATGGCTACACCTTC.